The source of this T cell receptor (beta chain) is a study of blood T cell repertoires in COVID-19. Study overall: From the United States, Italy and Spain came samples of acute and convalescent COVID-19.

Only one count was recorded for this clone. Trimming took off 0 bases at V and 0 bases at J, with 16 bases between the two ends. Germline values: CDR1 SGHTS, CDR2 YDEGEE. This CDR3 region has 18 residues. TCRdb keeps only in-frame clones here, not all; method: immunoSEQ multiplex PCR. Of fewer than 400,000 clones listed, 65% to 90% were seen once; the top ten hold about 4.6%. This sequence joins TRBV5-8 and TRBJ1-3, with D uncertain. This clonotype originated in a man aged 25 to 40 who had recovered from COVID-19. The specimen sequenced was PBMCs or T cells enriched from blood (not recorded which). The CDR3, as DNA: TGTGCCAGCAGCTTGGCCCTGAGGGTGGCCCACTCTGGAAACACCATATATTTT. This encodes CASSLALRVAHSGNTIYF.